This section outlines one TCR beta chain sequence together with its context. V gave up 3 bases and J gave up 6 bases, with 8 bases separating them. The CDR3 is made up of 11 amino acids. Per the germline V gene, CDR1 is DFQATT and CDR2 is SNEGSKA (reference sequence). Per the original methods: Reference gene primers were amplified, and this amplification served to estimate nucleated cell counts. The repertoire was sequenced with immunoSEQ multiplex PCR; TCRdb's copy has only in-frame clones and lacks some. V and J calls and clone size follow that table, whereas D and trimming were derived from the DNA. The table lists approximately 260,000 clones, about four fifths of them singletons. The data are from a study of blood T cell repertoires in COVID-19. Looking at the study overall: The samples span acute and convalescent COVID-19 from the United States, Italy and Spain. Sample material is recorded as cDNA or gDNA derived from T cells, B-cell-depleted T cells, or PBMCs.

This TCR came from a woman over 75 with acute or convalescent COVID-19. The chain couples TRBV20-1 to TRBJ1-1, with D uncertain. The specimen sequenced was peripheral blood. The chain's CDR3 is CSARKTAEAFF. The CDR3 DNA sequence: TGCAGTGCTAGGAAAACAGCTGAAGCTTTCTTT.